This TCR beta chain is drawn from a study of blood T cell repertoires in COVID-19. As for the study in general: From the United States, Italy and Spain came samples of acute and convalescent COVID-19. PBMCs, B-cell-depleted T cells, or T cells provided the cDNA or gDNA that made up the material.

The CDR3 runs to 15 residues. Losses at the gene ends were 1 base for V and 3 bases for J; bases not matched to a gene: 3. Germline CDR1 and CDR2: SGHNT and YYREEE (reference sequence). In the study's own analysis: It was from reference gene primer amplification that nucleated cell counts were estimated. Using immunoSEQ multiplex PCR, the repertoire was profiled, and TCRdb retains in-frame clones only, with some absent. That table is the source of V, J and clone size, and D and trimming were worked out from the DNA. This sample yields approximately 20,000 clones, of which almost 85% are seen a single time; around 64% belongs to the top ten. This clone was counted a single time.

Sequencing was carried out using peripheral blood. This TCR derives from a man at least 80 years old with acute or convalescent COVID-19. This chain uses TRBV5-4 with TRBJ2-2; 7 bases fit TRBD2. CDR3 sequence (DNA): TGTGCCAGCAGCTTGAGGGGAGGGTACACCGGGGAGCTGTTTTTT. Translated: CASSLRGGYTGELFF.